Below, 6 T cell receptor beta chains from the same sample are listed, as sequenced in a study of T-cell reconstitution after alpha-beta-depleted transplantation in children listed by TCRdb under 2016. Libraries were made using PCR. This sample was sequenced with an Illumina HiSeq 2500. Molecular barcoding was employed in the preparation of TCR libraries, with unique molecular identifiers being used to normalize TCRbeta repertoire quantification. The public reads were quality trimmed at Q25 with fastp and then assembled into clones with MiXCR by TCRdb, keeping productive beta chains. Merged by CDR3 protein, the rows form single entries marked with the most common genes and DNA. This sample holds 400,000 to 550,000 distinct CDR3 sequences; 10% were observed only once. In total, the top ten clones hold just over 2% of the sample. Read against the paper, the sample's treatment or condition label means: allogeneic hematopoietic cell transplantation with graft depleted of TCRalphabeta T cells and CD19 B cells.

Here the sequenced sample was PBMCs, taken before TCRalphabeta/CD19-depleted stem cell transplant. The receptors derive from a child under 10 years old with inherited bone marrow failure, due to receive a stem cell transplant.

This clonotype was counted at least ten times. The chain uses TRBV4-1 and TRBJ2-3; no clear D gene. The CDR3 consists of 13 residues. V was cut by 5 bases and J by 0 bases, with 6 bases left in between. The germline V gene encodes CDR1 MGHRA and CDR2 YSYEKL. CDR3 nucleotides: TGCGCCAGCAGCACCTTGAGCACAGATACGCAGTATTTT. This gives the protein CASSTLSTDTQYF.

This clonotype showed up many times. The chain employs TRBV6-5 and TRBJ1-1; D uncertain. Looked up from germline, CDR1 is MNHEY and CDR2 is SVGAGI. V was clipped by 0 bases and J by 0 bases, with 2 bases between them. There are 13 residues in the CDR3. The CDR3 loop reads CASSYSLNTEAFF. CDR3 in DNA: TGTGCCAGCAGTTACTCTTTGAACACTGAAGCTTTCTTT.

Ten or more counts support this clonotype. The V and J genes are TRBV30 and TRBJ2-7; weak D call: TRBD1 (5 bases). Trimming cost V 2 bases and J 7 bases, with 15 bases left between them. The CDR3 loop spans 13 amino acids. The V gene's germline CDR1 is GTSNPN and CDR2 SVGIG (reference sequence). The CDR3 coding sequence is TGTGCCTGGAGTATAGGGGCTCCATGGGAGCAGTACTTC. Translated, it gives CAWSIGAPWEQYF.

This clonotype has at least ten counts. This chain connects TRBV28 to TRBJ2-5; D perhaps matches TRBD2 (6 bases). Germline V gives CDR1 MDHEN, CDR2 SYDVKM. The CDR3 consists of 13 residues. The ends were cut back, 5 bases at V and 1 base at J, with 8 bases in the middle. CDR3 residues: CASSLSGQETQYF. The CDR3 DNA is TGTGCCAGCAGTCTTAGCGGCCAAGAGACCCAGTACTTC. Together with reference TRBV28 and TRBJ2-5, the CDR3 gives the full variable domain: DVKVTQSSRYLVKRTGEKVFLECVQDMDHENMFWYRQDPGLGLRLIYFSYDVKMKEKGDIPEGYSVSREKKERFSLILESASTNQTSMYLCASSLSGQETQYFGPGTRLLVL.

In this sample, this clonotype turned up many times. This chain's CDR3 is CASRRQGLYEQYF. CDR3 coding DNA: TGTGCCAGCAGGAGACAGGGGCTGTACGAGCAGTACTTC. The chain carries TRBV28 and TRBJ2-7; 8 nucleotides match TRBD1. Trimming cost V 6 bases and J 4 bases; bases outside gene matches: 5. From germline, CDR1 is MDHEN and CDR2 SYDVKM. This CDR3 is 13 amino acids long.

This clonotype was picked up a small number of times. CDR3 in amino acids: CSARRDRGRSAGELFF. The DNA of the CDR3 is TGCAGTGCTAGAAGGGACAGGGGGCGTAGCGCCGGGGAGCTGTTTTTT. The rearrangement joins TRBV20-1 to TRBJ2-2; 12 bases map to TRBD1. Germline V CDR1 and CDR2: DFQATT, SNEGSKA (reference sequence). The CDR3 extends over 16 amino acids. V was pared by 2 bases and J by 6 bases, with 7 bases of the junction left unmatched.